These T cell receptor beta chains were read from a single sample in a study of T cell responses to AZD1222 COVID-19 vaccine. Sequencing used immunoSEQ multiplex PCR; TCRdb keeps in-frame clones, though not all of them. The data hold fewer than 150,000 clones, with 85% to 95% observed a single time. The sample here was peripheral blood, taken on day 0 of AZD1222 vaccination. These receptors all come from an adult in good health. The CDR3 runs from the conserved cysteine through the conserved F or W. The order of the fields is D gene, clone size, V gene, J gene, CDR3 DNA, CDR3 protein. A D gene is named only where the DNA matches it firmly. Some rows mark clone size as missing; the rest say once, few, many or name a class of expanded clone.

.	.	TRBV6-5	TRBJ1-4	TGTGCCAGCAGTTACGGGGGGCCCGGGATAAATGAAAAACTGTTTTTT	CASSYGGPGINEKLFF
TRBD1	.	TRBV7-2	TRBJ1-1	TGTGCCAGCAGCCTCCTCGGACAGGGTGCTTCGGAAGCTTTCTTT	CASSLLGQGASEAFF
TRBD2	.	TRBV6-1	TRBJ2-1	TGTGCCAGCAGTGAGCACAAGCGGACTAGCCAGGCGGGTTTGAATGAGCAGTTCTTC	CASSEHKRTSQAGLNEQFF
.	.	TRBV7-9	TRBJ1-6	TGTGCCAGCATCCCCTTGGGGGACGGCCTAGACTCACCCCTCCACTTT	CASIPLGDGLDSPLHF
.	.	TRBV6-6	TRBJ2-7	TGTGCCAGCAGTCTAGATATATTAGGGGTAGCGCAGTACTTC	CASSLDILGVAQYF
.	.	TRBV5-1	TRBJ2-7	TGCGCCAGCAGCTCGTCGGGGAGCGCCTACGAGCAGTACTTC	CASSSSGSAYEQYF
.	.	TRBV5-4	TRBJ2-5	TGTGCCAGCAGCTTCACGGGAAAAGAGACCCAGTACTTC	CASSFTGKETQYF
.	.	TRBV6-5	TRBJ2-5	TGTGCCAGCGAAGGACTGAAAGAGACCCAGTACTTC	CASEGLKETQYF
.	once	TRBV9	TRBJ1-3	TGTGCCAGCAGCGAGGGGGGATCTGGAAACACCATATATTTT	CASSEGGSGNTIYF
TRBD2	once	TRBV9	TRBJ2-1	TGTGCCAGCAGCGTACTAGAAGCGGGGGCGCGGGTGGAGCAGTTCTTC	CASSVLEAGARVEQFF
TRBD1	.	TRBV6-5	TRBJ2-3	TGTGCCAGCAGTTTAGTCGGGACAGGGTTGACAGATACGCAGTATTTT	CASSLVGTGLTDTQYF
TRBD2	.	TRBV5-5	TRBJ2-2	TGTGCCAGCAGCCTTACTAGCGGGAACACCGGGGAGCTGTTTTTT	CASSLTSGNTGELFF
TRBD2	.	TRBV7-2	TRBJ2-3	TGTGCCAGCAGCTTAGAGGGCGGGGGGGTCCCAGATACGCAGTATTTT	CASSLEGGGVPDTQYF
.	.	TRBV7-9	TRBJ1-6	TGTGCCAGCACCATGTACACAGATAATTCACCCCTCCACTTT	CASTMYTDNSPLHF
.	.	TRBV6-2/TRBV6-3	TRBJ1-4	TGTGCCAGCAGTAGGGGGAGACGCGAGGAAAAACTGTTTTTT	CASSRGRREEKLFF
.	.	TRBV10-2	TRBJ1-2	TGCGCCAGCAGTGACTCTTCGGACTATGGCTACACCTTC	CASSDSSDYGYTF
TRBD1	.	TRBV19	TRBJ1-1	TGTGCCAGTAGTGCACAAACAGGGGTTGGGACTGAAGCTTTCTTT	CASSAQTGVGTEAFF
.	.	TRBV6-5	TRBJ1-2	TGTGCCAGCAGTCTTCTTGGTGAGGATGGCTACACCTTC	CASSLLGEDGYTF
.	.	TRBV27	TRBJ2-7	TGTGCCAGCAGTTTATTGGGGACCCCCCTCCACTACGAGCAGTACTTC	CASSLLGTPLHYEQYF
.	.	TRBV2	TRBJ1-1	TGTGCCAGCAAGGCCGGCCCTTCTGAAGCTTTCTTT	CASKAGPSEAFF
TRBD2	.	TRBV4-3	TRBJ2-7	TGCGCCAGCAGCCAAGGCCCCCTAGCGGGACCACTCGGGGAGCAGTACTTC	CASSQGPLAGPLGEQYF
TRBD2	once	TRBV19	TRBJ2-2	TGTGCCAGTAGTTCTCCCGGGAGGGGTGACACCGGGGAGCTGTTTTTT	CASSSPGRGDTGELFF
TRBD1	.	TRBV5-1	TRBJ2-7	TGCGCCAGCAGCAACCCGACAGGGGAAGAGCAGTACTTC	CASSNPTGEEQYF
TRBD1	.	TRBV3-1/TRBV3-2	TRBJ1-4	TGTGCCAGCAGCCGACAGGGGGCGTATGAAAAACTGTTTTTT	CASSRQGAYEKLFF